What follows describes a single T cell receptor beta chain. The data were produced by immunoSEQ multiplex PCR, yet TCRdb's version contains in-frame clones alone and is incomplete. The sample lists tens of thousands of clones, over 80% occurring once. This sample was taken from a study of T cell changes during pregnancy in multiple sclerosis. Germline V lookup: CDR1 GTSNPN, CDR2 SVGIG (reference sequence). This CDR3 has 13 amino acids. V shed 0 bases, J shed 4 bases, and the junction held 2 bases outside the gene matches. Sequencing was performed on peripheral blood. This chain connects TRBV30 to TRBJ2-5, with 7 bases lining up with TRBD1. The clonotype comes from a female donor with multiple sclerosis, enrolled in a pregnancy study. CDR3 DNA sequence: TGTGCCTGGAGTGTAGGGGGCCGAGAGACCCAGTACTTC. Translation: CAWSVGGRETQYF.